This is a list of T cell receptor beta chains from one sample in a study of blood T cell repertoires in COVID-19. TCRdb's table, derived via immunoSEQ multiplex PCR, lists solely in-frame clones and lacks some. The table lists 25,000 to 35,000 clones, approximately 85% of them singletons. Sequenced: peripheral blood. The origin of the receptors is a man older than 75 with active COVID-19. The CDR3 runs from the conserved cysteine through the conserved F or W. A D gene is named only where the DNA matches it firmly. Size tells how often a clone was seen (once, few, many) or the class of an expanded clone, and some rows leave it out.

V gene	J gene	clone size	D gene	CDR3 protein	CDR3 DNA
TRBV30	TRBJ2-7	-	-	CAWRVSSYEQYF	TGTGCCTGGAGGGTCAGCTCCTACGAGCAGTACTTC
TRBV7-9	TRBJ1-3	medium-sized	-	CASLSLDGNTIYF	TGTGCCAGCCTTAGCCTAGATGGAAACACCATATATTTT
TRBV19	TRBJ1-3	-	TRBD1	CASSNIGGTGANTIYF	TGTGCCAGTAGCAATATTGGGGGGACAGGTGCGAACACCATATATTTT
TRBV6-5	TRBJ2-7	-	TRBD2	CASMAGGSYEQYF	TGTGCCAGCATGGCGGGAGGCTCCTACGAGCAGTACTTC
TRBV7-3	TRBJ2-4	-	-	CASSSAPGGIQYF	TGTGCCAGCAGCTCCGCCCCTGGGGGGATTCAGTACTTC
TRBV9	TRBJ2-2	-	-	CASSGRAIQGTGELFF	TGTGCCAGCAGCGGAAGGGCGATCCAGGGCACCGGGGAGCTGTTTTTT
TRBV7-2	TRBJ2-1	once	TRBD1	CASSQRGQGTPSSYNEQFF	TGTGCCAGCAGCCAGCGGGGACAGGGGACTCCCAGCTCCTACAATGAGCAGTTCTTC
TRBV7-2	TRBJ2-1	-	TRBD2	CASSSPRLAGGLNEQFF	TGTGCCAGCAGCTCCCCAAGACTAGCGGGGGGGCTGAATGAGCAGTTCTTC
TRBV19	TRBJ2-7	-	-	CASRGLSTYEQYF	TGTGCCAGTCGGGGTTTAAGTACCTACGAGCAGTACTTC
TRBV4-2	TRBJ2-1	-	TRBD2	CASSPQWGGGINEQFF	TGTGCCAGCAGCCCCCAATGGGGCGGGGGGATCAATGAGCAGTTCTTC
TRBV27	TRBJ1-6	-	-	CASSTRVSPLHF	TGTGCCAGCAGTACCAGGGTTTCACCCCTCCACTTT
TRBV7-2	TRBJ2-7	-	-	CASSLGTLPSYEQYF	TGTGCCAGCAGCTTAGGGACTCTTCCCTCCTACGAGCAGTACTTC
TRBV19	TRBJ2-1	-	TRBD2	CASSSGLSSYNEQFF	TGTGCCAGTAGTTCGGGACTAAGCTCCTACAATGAGCAGTTCTTC
TRBV2	TRBJ2-5	-	TRBD1	CASKRQGAKETQYF	TGTGCCAGCAAAAGACAGGGGGCGAAAGAGACCCAGTACTTC
TRBV11-2	TRBJ2-2	-	-	CASSARGGSNTGELFF	TGTGCCAGCAGCGCCCGCGGGGGCTCGAACACCGGGGAGCTGTTTTTT
TRBV5-1	TRBJ2-5	-	TRBD1	CASSLQGASQETQYF	TGCGCCAGCAGCTTACAGGGGGCAAGCCAAGAGACCCAGTACTTC
TRBV6-6	TRBJ1-2	-	TRBD1	CATRQGNYGYTF	TGTGCCACCCGACAGGGGAACTATGGCTACACCTTC
TRBV3-1/TRBV3-2	TRBJ1-5	-	-	CASSLKYRVGQPQHF	TGTGCCAGCAGCCTAAAATACAGGGTAGGTCAGCCCCAGCATTTT
TRBV19	TRBJ1-6	-	-	CASQGVRRSPLHF	TGTGCCAGCCAGGGTGTTCGGCGATCACCCCTCCACTTT
TRBV3-1/TRBV3-2	TRBJ1-3	-	TRBD1	CASSQTGVNTIYF	TGTGCCAGCAGCCAGACAGGGGTAAACACCATATATTTT
TRBV10-3	TRBJ2-7	-	-	CAISGGGQTLLEEQYF	TGTGCCATCAGTGGTGGAGGGCAGACCCTCTTAGAGGAGCAGTACTTC
TRBV5-1	TRBJ2-3	-	TRBD2	CASSVGLAGSTDTQYF	TGCGCCAGCAGCGTGGGACTAGCGGGTAGCACAGATACGCAGTATTTT
TRBV30	TRBJ1-2	few	TRBD1	CAWSVSTGWNGYTF	TGTGCCTGGAGTGTATCGACAGGGTGGAATGGCTACACCTTC
TRBV5-1	TRBJ2-5	-	-	CASSPGLGAVETQYF	TGCGCCAGCAGCCCAGGACTTGGCGCGGTGGAGACCCAGTACTTC
TRBV4-1	TRBJ1-3	-	-	CASSQDMDSPTPIYF	TGCGCCAGCAGCCAAGATATGGACAGTCCGACCCCCATATATTTT